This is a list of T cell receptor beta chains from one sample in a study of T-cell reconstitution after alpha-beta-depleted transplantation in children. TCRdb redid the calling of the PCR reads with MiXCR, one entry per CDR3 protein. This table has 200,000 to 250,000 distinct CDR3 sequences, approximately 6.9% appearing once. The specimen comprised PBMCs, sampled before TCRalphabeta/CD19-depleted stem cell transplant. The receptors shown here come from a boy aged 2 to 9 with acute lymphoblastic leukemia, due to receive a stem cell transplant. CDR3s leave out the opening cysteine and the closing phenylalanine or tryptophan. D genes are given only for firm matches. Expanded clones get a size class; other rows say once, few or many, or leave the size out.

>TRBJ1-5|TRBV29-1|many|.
SVIPGEGNQPQH
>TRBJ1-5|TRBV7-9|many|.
ASSLGQAGGNQPQH
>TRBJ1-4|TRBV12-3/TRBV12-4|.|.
ASSLWGSYEKLF
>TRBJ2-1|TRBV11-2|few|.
ASSTADNSYNEQF
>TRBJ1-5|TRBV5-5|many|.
ASSLTLNQPQH
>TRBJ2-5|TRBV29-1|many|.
SPRTAETQY
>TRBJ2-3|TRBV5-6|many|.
ASSLPTGDTQY
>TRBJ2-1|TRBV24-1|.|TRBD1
ATRDRTLNEQF
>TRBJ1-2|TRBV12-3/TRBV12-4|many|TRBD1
ASSRSGTGSVYGYT
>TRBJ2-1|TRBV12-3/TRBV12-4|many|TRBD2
ASSSTSDNEQF
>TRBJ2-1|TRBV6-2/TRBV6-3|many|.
ASSVGPSAEDEQF
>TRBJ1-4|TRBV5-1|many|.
ASSLQPGRTNEKLF
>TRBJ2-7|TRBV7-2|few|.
ASSLDGQYEQY
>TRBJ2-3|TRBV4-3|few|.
ASSSGRKDTQY
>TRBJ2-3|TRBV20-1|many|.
SARGSSTDTQY
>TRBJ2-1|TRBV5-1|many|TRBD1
ASSSGQRVNEQF
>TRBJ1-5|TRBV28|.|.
ASQGLSNQPQH
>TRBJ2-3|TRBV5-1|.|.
ASSLEAITDTQY
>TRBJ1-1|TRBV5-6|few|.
ASSRYGFKYTEAF
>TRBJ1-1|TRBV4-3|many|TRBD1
ASSQRVTGYTEAF
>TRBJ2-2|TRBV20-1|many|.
SARGRRKGELF
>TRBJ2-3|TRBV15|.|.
ATSRRVAGRTDTQY
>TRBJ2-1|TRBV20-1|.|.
SAQTVLRDNEQF
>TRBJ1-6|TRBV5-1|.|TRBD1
ASSTRTGDFSPLH
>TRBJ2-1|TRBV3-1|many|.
ASSQEVRIANEQF
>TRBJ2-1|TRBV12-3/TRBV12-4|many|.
ASSASFGEQF